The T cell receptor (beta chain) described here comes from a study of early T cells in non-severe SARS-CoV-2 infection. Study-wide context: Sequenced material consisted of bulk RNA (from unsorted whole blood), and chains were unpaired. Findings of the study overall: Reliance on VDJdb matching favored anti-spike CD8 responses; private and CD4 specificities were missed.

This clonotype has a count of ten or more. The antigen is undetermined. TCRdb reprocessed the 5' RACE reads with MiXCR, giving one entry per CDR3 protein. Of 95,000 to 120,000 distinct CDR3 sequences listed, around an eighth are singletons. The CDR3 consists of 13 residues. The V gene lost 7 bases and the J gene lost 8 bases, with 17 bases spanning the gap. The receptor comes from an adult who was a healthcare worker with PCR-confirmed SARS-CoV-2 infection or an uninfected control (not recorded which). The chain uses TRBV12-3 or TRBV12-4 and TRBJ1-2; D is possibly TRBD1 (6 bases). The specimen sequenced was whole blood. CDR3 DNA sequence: TGTGCCAGCATGTTCTGGGGGGGCCTGGGCTACACCTTC. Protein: CASMFWGGLGYTF.